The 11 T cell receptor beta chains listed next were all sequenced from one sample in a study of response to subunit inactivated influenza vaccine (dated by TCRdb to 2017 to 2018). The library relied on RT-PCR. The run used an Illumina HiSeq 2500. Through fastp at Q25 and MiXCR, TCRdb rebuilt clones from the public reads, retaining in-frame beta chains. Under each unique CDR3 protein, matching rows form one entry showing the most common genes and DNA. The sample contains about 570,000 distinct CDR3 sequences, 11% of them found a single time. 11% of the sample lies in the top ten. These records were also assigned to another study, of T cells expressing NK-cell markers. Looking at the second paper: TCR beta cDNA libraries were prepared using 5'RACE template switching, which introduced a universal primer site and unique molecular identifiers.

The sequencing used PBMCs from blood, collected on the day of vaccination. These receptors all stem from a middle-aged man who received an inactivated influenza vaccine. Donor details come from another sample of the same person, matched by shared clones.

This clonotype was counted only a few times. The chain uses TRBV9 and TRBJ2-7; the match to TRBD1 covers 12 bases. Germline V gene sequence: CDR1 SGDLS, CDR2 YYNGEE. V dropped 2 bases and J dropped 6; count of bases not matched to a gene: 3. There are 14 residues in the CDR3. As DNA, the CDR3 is TGTGCCAGCAGCGTGGGACAGGGGGCGTTCGAGCAGTACTTC. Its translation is CASSVGQGAFEQYF.

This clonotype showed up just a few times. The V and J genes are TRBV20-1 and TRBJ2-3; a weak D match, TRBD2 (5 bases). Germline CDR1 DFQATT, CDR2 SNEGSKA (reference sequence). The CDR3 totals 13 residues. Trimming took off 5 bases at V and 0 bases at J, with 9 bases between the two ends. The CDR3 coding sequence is TGCAGTGCTTCTCGGACTAGCACAGATACGCAGTATTTT. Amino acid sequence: CSASRTSTDTQYF.

The CDR3 DNA sequence: TGTGCCAGCAGCTTAAACCACGGAGCTAGCACAGATACGCAGTATTTT. It yields the protein CASSLNHGASTDTQYF. The rearrangement links TRBV7-2 to TRBJ2-3; D ambiguous. This CDR3 spans 16 amino acids. Germline CDR1 SGHTA, CDR2 FQGNSA. V was trimmed by 2 bases and J by 0 bases, leaving 12 bases between them.

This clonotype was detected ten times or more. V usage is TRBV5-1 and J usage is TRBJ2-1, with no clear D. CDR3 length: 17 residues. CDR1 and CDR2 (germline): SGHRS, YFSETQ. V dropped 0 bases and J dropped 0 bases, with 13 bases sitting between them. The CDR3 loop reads CASSLVATQSSYNEQFF. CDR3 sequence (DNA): TGCGCCAGCAGCTTGGTCGCGACCCAAAGCTCCTACAATGAGCAGTTCTTC.

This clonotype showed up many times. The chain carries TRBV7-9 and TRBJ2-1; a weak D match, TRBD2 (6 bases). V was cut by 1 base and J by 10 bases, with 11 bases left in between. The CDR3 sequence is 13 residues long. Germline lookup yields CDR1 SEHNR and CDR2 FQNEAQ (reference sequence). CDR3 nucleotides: TGTGCCAGCAGCTTAGACTTGGAGGGGGAGCAGTTCTTC. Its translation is CASSLDLEGEQFF.

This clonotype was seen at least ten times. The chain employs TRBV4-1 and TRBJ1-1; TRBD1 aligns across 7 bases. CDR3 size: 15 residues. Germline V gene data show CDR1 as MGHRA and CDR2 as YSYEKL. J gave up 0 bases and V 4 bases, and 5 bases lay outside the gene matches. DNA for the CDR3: TGCGCCAGCAGCCTAGGGGACAGCTTGAACACTGAAGCTTTCTTT. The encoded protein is CASSLGDSLNTEAFF.

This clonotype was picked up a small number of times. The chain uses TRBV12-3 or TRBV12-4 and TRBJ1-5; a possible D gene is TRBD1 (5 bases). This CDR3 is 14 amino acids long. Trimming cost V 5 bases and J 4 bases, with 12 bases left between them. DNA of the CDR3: TGTGCCAGCAGTCGGCTGGGGGGTAATCAGCCCCAGCATTTT. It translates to CASSRLGGNQPQHF.

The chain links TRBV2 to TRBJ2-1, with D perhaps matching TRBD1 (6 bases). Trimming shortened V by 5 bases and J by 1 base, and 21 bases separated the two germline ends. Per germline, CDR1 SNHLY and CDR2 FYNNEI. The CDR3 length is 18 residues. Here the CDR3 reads CASSPNYSRGYSYNEQFF. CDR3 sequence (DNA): TGTGCCAGCAGTCCGAACTATTCCAGGGGATATTCCTACAATGAGCAGTTCTTC.

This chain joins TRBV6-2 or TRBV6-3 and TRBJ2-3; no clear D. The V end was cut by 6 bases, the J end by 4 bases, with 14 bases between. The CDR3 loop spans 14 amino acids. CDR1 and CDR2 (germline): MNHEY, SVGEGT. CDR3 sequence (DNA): TGTGCCAGCAGCCCGCCGCCCGTGGCAGATACGCAGTATTTT. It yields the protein CASSPPPVADTQYF.

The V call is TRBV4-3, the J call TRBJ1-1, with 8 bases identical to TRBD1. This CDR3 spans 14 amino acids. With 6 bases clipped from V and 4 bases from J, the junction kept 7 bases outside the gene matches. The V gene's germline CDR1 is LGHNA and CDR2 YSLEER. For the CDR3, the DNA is TGCGCCAGCAGAGAGGGACAGGCTAGCACTGAAGCTTTCTTT. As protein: CASREGQASTEAFF.

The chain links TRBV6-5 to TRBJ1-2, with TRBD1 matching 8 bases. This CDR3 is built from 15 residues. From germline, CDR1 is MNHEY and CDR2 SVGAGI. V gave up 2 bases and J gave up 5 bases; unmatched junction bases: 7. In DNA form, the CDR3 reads TGTGCCAGCAGTTACGTTGGGACAGGATTATATGGCTACACCTTC. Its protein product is CASSYVGTGLYGYTF.